This T cell receptor beta chain was observed in a study of CD8 T cells in Susac syndrome. From germline, CDR1 is LGHDT and CDR2 YNNKEL (reference sequence). The CDR3 runs 11 residues. Trimming removed 4 bases from V and 13 bases from J, with 11 bases in between. cDNA came from about 0.51 to 1 ug RNA primed by random hexamers. TCRdb used MiXCR to reprocess the immunoSEQ multiplex PCR reads, holding one entry per CDR3 protein. The top ten hold 0.18% of the sample, which has around 270,000 distinct CDR3 sequences, about 89% seen once. This receptor was taken from a human donor with multiple sclerosis. J is TRBJ2-1 and V is TRBV3-1, with a possible D match to TRBD2 (6 bases). The material sequenced was CD8+ T cells from PBMCs. The CDR3 is CASSLGEDQFF. Written as DNA, the CDR3 is TGTGCCAGCAGCCTAGGGGAGGACCAGTTCTTC.